The 13 T cell receptor beta chains listed next were all sequenced from one sample in a study of neurological immune-mediated disorders. TCRdb reanalysed the 5' RACE reads using MiXCR and keeps one entry per CDR3 protein. This table has about 59,000 distinct CDR3 sequences, 12% appearing once. Sequencing input: PBMCs. Every receptor here comes from a woman between 55 and 75 years old with HTLV-1-associated myelopathy (HAM/TSP).

This clonotype occurred many times. The CDR3 is CASSLGGLAGTEQFF. CDR3 bases: TGTGCCAGCAGCTTAGGGGGACTAGCGGGTACTGAGCAGTTCTTC. The chain recombines TRBV11-3 with TRBJ2-1, with 12 bases lining up with TRBD2. CDR1 and CDR2 from the germline V gene are SGHNT and YENEEA. This CDR3 is built from 15 residues. The V gene end was trimmed by 1 base and the J gene end by 9 bases; junction bases not matched to a gene: 4.

Remarks on this clonotype: A much larger clone differs by one base, so this may be a read error. V usage is TRBV5-1 and J usage is TRBJ2-7; tentatively, D is TRBD1 or TRBD2 (6 bases each). V was shortened by 0 bases and J by 6 bases, with 13 bases between the two germline ends. This CDR3 comprises 14 residues. Looked up from germline, CDR1 is SGHRS and CDR2 is YFSETQ. The CDR3 nucleotides read TGCGCCAGCAGCTTGGAGGGGGGATCGTGCGAGCAGTACTTC. Amino acid sequence: CASSLEGGSCEQYF.

The J gene is TRBJ2-2, the V gene TRBV5-5, with 7 bases aligning to TRBD1. Germline loops: CDR1 SGHKS, CDR2 YYEKEE (reference sequence). This CDR3 region has 15 residues. V shed 4 bases and J 5 bases; nucleotides not matched to a gene: 8. The CDR3 spells CASSLRQGRTGELFF. CDR3 nucleotides: TGTGCCAGCAGCCTCAGACAGGGTCGGACCGGGGAGCTGTTTTTT.

This clonotype appeared many times. This rearrangement joins TRBV20-1 to TRBJ1-2; 11 positions agree with TRBD1. CDR1 DFQATT and CDR2 SNEGSKA come from the germline V gene (reference sequence). J lost 8 bases, V lost 0 bases, and 14 bases had no gene match. This CDR3 has 17 amino acids. Written as DNA, the CDR3 is TGCAGTGCTAGAGATTTGTGGACAGGGGGCGAGTCCTGGGGCTACACCTTC. Protein: CSARDLWTGGESWGYTF.

This clonotype was seen many times. The CDR3 nucleotides are TGCGCCAGCAGCTCCGGGACAGCGGGCTACAATGAGCAGTTCTTC. Amino acids: CASSSGTAGYNEQFF. The V gene is TRBV5-1, the J gene TRBJ2-1, with D maybe TRBD1 (7 bases). This CDR3 is built from 15 residues. Germline CDR1 reads SGHRS; CDR2 reads YFSETQ. The ends were cut back, 3 bases at V and 3 bases at J, with 13 bases in the middle.

This clonotype was counted ten times or more. The V gene is TRBV7-9, the J gene TRBJ2-7; TRBD2 aligns across 8 bases. CDR3 length: 15 amino acids. Germline lookup yields CDR1 SEHNR and CDR2 FQNEAQ (reference sequence). V was pared by 4 bases and J by 3 bases, with 8 bases of the junction left unmatched. CDR3 sequence reads: CASSSVFSGNYEQYF. The CDR3 nucleotides are TGTGCCAGCAGCTCCGTATTTAGCGGGAACTACGAGCAGTACTTC.

In this sample, this clonotype turned up many times. The genes are TRBV6-5 and TRBJ2-3; a possible D gene is TRBD1 (6 bases). The germline gives CDR1 MNHEY, CDR2 SVGAGI. The CDR3 is 17 residues long. V lost 2 bases and J 1 base, leaving 16 bases between the germline ends. For the CDR3, the DNA is TGTGCCAGCAGTTACCCGTCCCCAGGGGCGGGCACAGATACGCAGTATTTT. Protein sequence: CASSYPSPGAGTDTQYF.

Comment on this clonotype: An end of the junction does not agree with germline; a read error may underlie this. J is TRBJ1-6 and V is TRBV7-8; D perhaps matches TRBD1 (5 bases). The CDR3 loop spans 16 amino acids. CDR1 and CDR2 (germline): SGHVS, FQNEAQ. CDR3 sequence: CASSSRIGRGDSPLHF. CDR3 bases: TGTGCCAGCAGTTCCCGGATAGGGAGGGGCGATTCACCCCTCCACTTC.

This clonotype was observed many times. CDR3 region: CASSLGGRGLQETQYF. The DNA of the CDR3 is TGTGCCAGCAGCCTAGGGGGGAGGGGTCTCCAAGAGACCCAGTACTTC. This rearrangement joins TRBV7-2 to TRBJ2-5; weak D call: TRBD2 (7 bases). Germline V gene lookup returns CDR1 SGHTA and CDR2 FQGNSA. Trimming left V 5 bases short and J 1 base short, with 17 bases between. The CDR3 spans 16 residues.

This clonotype was seen at least ten times. The genes are TRBV20-1 and TRBJ2-5, with D unclear. The CDR3 totals 11 residues. Trimming cost V 0 bases and J 6 bases, with 5 bases left between them. CDR1 is DFQATT and CDR2 is SNEGSKA in the germline V gene (reference sequence). The CDR3: CSARDQKTQYF. In nucleotides, the CDR3 is TGCAGTGCTAGAGATCAGAAGACCCAGTACTTC.

The chain uses TRBV5-1 and TRBJ2-7, with 8 positions matching TRBD1. Trimming took 10 bases from V and 3 from J; bases not matched to a gene: 6. Looked up from germline, CDR1 is SGHRS and CDR2 is YFSETQ. The CDR3 length is 12 residues. CDR3 residues: CASRDRNYEQYF. CDR3 DNA sequence: TGCGCCTCCCGGGACAGGAACTACGAGCAGTACTTC.

The rearrangement uses TRBV5-1 and TRBJ2-1, with 11 bases aligning to TRBD2. The V and J ends lost 2 bases and 1 base, in that order; junction bases with no gene match: 5. This CDR3 is built from 17 residues. Looked up from germline, CDR1 is SGHRS and CDR2 is YFSETQ. The CDR3 reads CASSFLGLAESYNEQFF. The CDR3 nucleotides are TGCGCCAGCAGCTTCCTGGGACTAGCGGAATCCTACAATGAGCAGTTCTTC.

This clonotype was detected many times. The CDR3 region is CASSWGKVETQYF. The CDR3 nucleotides read TGCGCCAGCTCGTGGGGAAAGGTAGAGACCCAGTACTTC. The gene calls are TRBV5-1 and TRBJ2-5; D unresolved. Trimming left V 7 bases short and J 4 bases short, with 14 bases between. CDR3 size: 13 residues. Germline-derived CDR1 and CDR2 are SGHRS and YFSETQ. Using reference TRBV5-1 and TRBJ2-5 for the parts outside the CDR3, the full variable domain is KAGVTQTPRYLIKTRGQQVTLSCSPISGHRSVSWYQQTPGQGLQFLFEYFSETQRNKGNFPGRFSGRQFSNSRSEMNVSTLELGDSALYLCASSWGKVETQYFGPGTRLLVL.